A selection of T cell receptor beta chains follows, all from one sample in a study of cytotoxic CD8 clonotypes in ibrutinib-treated CLL. Sequencing used immunoSEQ multiplex PCR; TCRdb keeps in-frame clones, though not all of them. The table has tens of thousands of clones, about 76% seen once. The sequenced sample was PBMCs, obtained after 36 months of ibrutinib treatment. The receptor source for this set is a human donor with chronic lymphocytic leukemia. Each CDR3 is given with its conserved first and last residue.

v_gene,j_gene,CDR3aa
TRBV19,TRBJ2-3,CASNTPGQITDTQYF
TRBV15,TRBJ1-2,CATSREGRTGVYTF
TRBV6-1,TRBJ2-7,CAIIQGPYEQYF
TRBV14,TRBJ2-7,CASSRTGRPYEQYF
TRBV2,TRBJ2-1,CASSVFSFHSSYNEQFF
TRBV2,TRBJ1-3,CASQGNSGNTIYF
TRBV7-9,TRBJ1-4,CASSQDFRGREDEKLFF
TRBV4-2,TRBJ1-5,CASSQDLGSSGDQPQHF
TRBV29-1,TRBJ2-6,CSVGGSSGANVLTF
TRBV2,TRBJ1-5,CASNDRENQPQHF
TRBV27,TRBJ1-1,CASSLSVRNKAFF
TRBV27,TRBJ2-2,CASLLTRGTGELFF
TRBV2,TRBJ2-1,CASSERQGATEQFF
TRBV19,TRBJ1-5,CASSTGGGGNQPQHF
TRBV15,TRBJ2-2,CATSDPRGRYANTGELFF
TRBV5-1,TRBJ2-5,CASSPGSGGRVETQYF
TRBV7-3,TRBJ2-7,CASSPTSGSPYEQYF
TRBV5-1,TRBJ1-1,CASSLNLNTEAFF
TRBV2,TRBJ1-1,CARTTGANTEAFF
TRBV5-4,TRBJ1-4,CASSLGDRAEKLFF
TRBV2,TRBJ2-2,CASSGYPGDGTGELFF
TRBV4-1,TRBJ1-3,CASSPPEDGTNTIYF
TRBV4-3,TRBJ1-2,CASSQGRGISYGYTF
TRBV5-1,TRBJ2-5,CASSLPGETQYF
TRBV10-3,TRBJ1-5,CAISDSDRGYQPQHF
TRBV4-1,TRBJ1-2,CASSQDARLPLEGYTF
TRBV6-1,TRBJ1-5,CASSKGTGTSNQPQHF
TRBV6-6,TRBJ1-1,CASSSGQNTEAFF
TRBV5-6,TRBJ2-3,CASSFLRGLTDTQYF
TRBV19,TRBJ1-1,CASSISRNTEAFF
TRBV6-5,TRBJ1-1,CASSYSIEGYTEAFF
TRBV19,TRBJ2-3,CASSVTFPGGLSYSTDTQYF
TRBV11-2,TRBJ2-5,CASSLTSGEETQYF
TRBV19,TRBJ1-2,CASSIGQGHYGYTF
TRBV4-3,TRBJ2-7,CASSQDVGHPPYEQYF
TRBV7-9,TRBJ2-7,CASSAEFREQYF
TRBV5-8,TRBJ2-7,CASTIRPAGDEQYF
TRBV29-1,TRBJ2-1,CSVGGQEQFF
TRBV27,TRBJ1-6,CASSSWESYNSPLHF
TRBV5-4,TRBJ2-5,CASSLQTGIGETQYF
TRBV11-2,TRBJ2-5,CASSLGGAETQYF
TRBV5-4,TRBJ1-1,CASSPDRGGTEAFF
TRBV20-1,TRBJ1-1,CSAPQGARAFF
TRBV5-6,TRBJ2-5,CASSTQETQYF
TRBV6-5,TRBJ1-2,CASRREDGYTF